The T cell receptor beta chain under discussion was sequenced for a study of blood T cells in healthy people across ages. Regarding the study as a whole: Diversity was estimated from one million T cells, and these estimates were considered underestimates. Both naive CD4+ cell counts and diversity were greater in long-lived donors than in aged donors. As naive T cell percentage varied, TCR beta diversity correlated strongly with it.

The study drew donors from healthy Caucasian individuals in Russia aged about 6 to 90. Germline assignment: CDR1 LGHDT and CDR2 YNNKEL (reference sequence). The CDR3 has 15 residues. The ends were cut back, 0 bases at V and 6 bases at J, with 12 bases in the middle. A J-beta primer mix and a sample-barcoded 5' primer were used in a second PCR of about 7 to 12 cycles. MiXCR, run by TCRdb on the 5' RACE reads, gives a single entry per CDR3 protein. The sample yields approximately 690,000 distinct CDR3 sequences, roughly 53% seen once. This clonotype has at least ten counts. Its antigen is not identified.

The clonotype comes from a man aged 55 to 70 in good health. The sample taken for sequencing was blood. The V gene is TRBV3-1, the J gene TRBJ2-1; D perhaps matches TRBD2 (5 bases). The CDR3 is CASSQETTWRNEQFF. CDR3 DNA: TGTGCCAGCAGCCAAGAGACTACCTGGCGCAATGAGCAGTTCTTC.